Each of the 17 T cell receptor beta chains below was sequenced from the same sample in a study of PD-1 blockade in classical Hodgkin lymphoma. Here immunoSEQ multiplex PCR was the method, and the copy in TCRdb shows in-frame clones only, minus some. Of approximately 110,000 clones listed, about 92% are singletons. Noted time point: cycle 4 day 1 (C4D1), after 6 weeks of nivolumab. All trial patients relapsed after autologous stem cell transplantation. The source material was peripheral blood mononuclear cells (PBMCs), sampled before the fourth cycle of nivolumab. The origin of the receptors is a human donor with classical Hodgkin lymphoma.

The gene calls are TRBV28 and TRBJ2-7; no firm D call. This CDR3 comprises 11 residues. Per germline, CDR1 MDHEN and CDR2 SYDVKM. The germline V and J ends were trimmed by 5 bases and 7 bases, with 9 bases remaining between them. The CDR3 nucleotides are TGTGCCAGCAGTCCTAGGACGGAGCAGTACTTC. Translating gives CASSPRTEQYF.

For the CDR3, the DNA is TGTGCCAGCAGCTTAGCCAGGGGGGGACTAGCGGGAATCACAGATACGCAGTATTTT. Amino acids: CASSLARGGLAGITDTQYF. J is TRBJ2-3 and V is TRBV7-2; the match to TRBD2 covers 13 bases. Trimming removed 0 bases from V and 2 bases from J; junction bases left unmatched: 8. Germline V lookup: CDR1 SGHTA, CDR2 FQGNSA. The CDR3 is 19 residues long.

The chain recombines TRBV28 with TRBJ2-7; D perhaps matches TRBD2 (5 bases). With 2 bases removed from V and 4 bases from J, the gap between germline ends came to 15 bases. Germline loops: CDR1 MDHEN, CDR2 SYDVKM. There are 15 residues in the CDR3. CDR3 coding DNA: TGTGCCAGCAGTTTAATAGTACCTGGGGAGTACGAGCAGTACTTC. Its protein product is CASSLIVPGEYEQYF.

This clone was seen a single time. This sequence joins TRBV2 and TRBJ2-2; D is ambiguous. The V gene's germline CDR1 is SNHLY and CDR2 FYNNEI. Trimming stripped 4 bases from V and 3 bases from J, with 3 bases between. The CDR3 spans 12 residues. CDR3 nucleotides: TGTGCCAGCAGTGGGCACACCGGGGAGCTGTTTTTT. Translating it yields CASSGHTGELFF.

The rearrangement links TRBV6-5 to TRBJ2-7; 8 bases line up with TRBD2. The V and J ends lost 3 bases and 6 bases, in that order; junction bases with no gene match: 10. There are 15 residues in the CDR3. Germline V CDR1 and CDR2: MNHEY, SVGAGI. CDR3 amino acids: CASSYYESGSSEQYF. In nucleotides, the CDR3 is TGTGCCAGCAGTTATTACGAAAGCGGGAGTAGCGAGCAGTACTTC.

The V call is TRBV19, the J call TRBJ1-5, with D unclear. Trimming stripped 3 bases from V and 0 bases from J, with 12 bases between. The germline V gene has CDR1 LNHDA and CDR2 SQIVND (reference sequence). The length of the CDR3 is 16 residues. The CDR3 DNA is TGTGCCAGTAGTATTCCCGCAGATTATAGCAATCAGCCCCAGCATTTT. This translates into CASSIPADYSNQPQHF.

The J gene is TRBJ2-5, the V gene TRBV29-1; D is perhaps TRBD2 (5 bases). The V end was cut by 3 bases, the J end by 0 bases, with 11 bases between. Germline V lookup: CDR1 SQVTM, CDR2 ANQGSEA. This CDR3 comprises 14 residues. The CDR3 DNA follows: TGCAGCGTTGATCCGGGGTCGAACCAAGAGACCCAGTACTTC. Translated, it gives CSVDPGSNQETQYF.

This chain uses TRBV7-2 with TRBJ1-1; D may be TRBD1 (5 bases). The CDR3 is 16 residues long. Germline-derived CDR1 and CDR2 are SGHTA and FQGNSA. V gave up 4 bases and J gave up 2 bases, with 17 bases separating them. CDR3 loop: CASSSGRSVENTEAFF. In DNA, the CDR3 is TGTGCCAGCAGCTCGGGACGGAGCGTAGAAAACACTGAAGCTTTCTTT. Variable domain in full (rest from reference TRBV7-2 and TRBJ1-1): GAGVSQSPSNKVTEKGKDVELRCDPISGHTALYWYRQSLGQGLEFLIYFQGNSAPDKSGLPSDRFSAERTGGSVSTLTIQRTQQEDSAVYLCASSSGRSVENTEAFFGQGTRLTVV.

The CDR3 DNA sequence: TGTGCCAGCAGTGGACTAGCGGGGTTCTACGAGCAGTACTTC. Protein sequence: CASSGLAGFYEQYF. The chain couples TRBV6-1 to TRBJ2-7; TRBD2 aligns across 11 bases. This CDR3 has 14 residues. The germline gives CDR1 MNHNS, CDR2 SASEGT. After removal of 4 bases from V and 3 bases from J, the junction contained 2 bases not matched to a gene.

The V call is TRBV19, the J call TRBJ2-1; TRBD2 agrees at 8 bases. Germline V gene data show CDR1 as LNHDA and CDR2 as SQIVND (reference sequence). Germline trimming cut 0 bases from V and 1 base from J; bases unmatched to any gene: 2. This CDR3 is built from 16 residues. This CDR3 is CASSIEGLGSYNEQFF. In DNA, the CDR3 is TGTGCCAGTAGTATAGAGGGACTAGGGTCCTACAATGAGCAGTTCTTC.

The chain has TRBV30 and TRBJ2-3, with D perhaps TRBD2 (7 bases). This CDR3 has 15 amino acids. The germline gives CDR1 GTSNPN, CDR2 SVGIG (reference sequence). V shed 5 bases and J shed 3 bases, with 18 bases lying between them. The CDR3 protein is CAWAGGRINTDTQYF. CDR3 bases: TGTGCCTGGGCCGGGGGGCGAATTAATACAGATACGCAGTATTTT.

The chain employs TRBV18 and TRBJ2-7; D is possibly TRBD1 (5 bases). The CDR3 consists of 13 residues. Trimming removed 2 bases at V and 7 bases at J, with 12 bases between. Germline-derived CDR1 and CDR2 are KGHSH and LQKENI. The CDR3 DNA sequence: TGTGCCAGCTCACCAAATACCGACAGAGAGCAGTACTTC. Protein: CASSPNTDREQYF.

The genes are TRBV4-2 and TRBJ2-3; 13 nucleotides line up with TRBD2. J gave up 7 bases and V 0 bases, and 7 bases lay outside the gene matches. Germline assignment: CDR1 LGHNA and CDR2 YNFKEQ. The CDR3 contains 17 residues. The CDR3 nucleotides are TGTGCCAGCAGCCAAGATCCGGCGACTAGCGGGAGGAATACGCAGTATTTT. This encodes CASSQDPATSGRNTQYF.

Concerning this clone: Germline and junction disagree at one end, which may indicate a read error. J is TRBJ2-5 and V is TRBV7-7, with 7 bases that match TRBD1. The CDR3 extends over 15 amino acids. CDR1 SSHAT and CDR2 FNYEAQ come from the germline V gene (reference sequence). The CDR3 DNA follows: TGTGCTAGCAGCAACCGGGACAGCATTCAAGAGACCCAGTACTTC. It translates to CASSNRDSIQETQYF.

V and J are TRBV7-9 and TRBJ2-3, with D perhaps TRBD1 or TRBD2 (5 bases each). CDR3 length: 15 amino acids. Germline V gene sequence: CDR1 SEHNR, CDR2 FQNEAQ (reference sequence). Deletions cut 5 bases from V and 7 bases from J, with 19 bases between. CDR3 in amino acids: CASSQGQGDLNTQYF. DNA for the CDR3: TGTGCCAGCAGCCAGGGCCAGGGAGATTTGAATACGCAGTATTTT. The full variable domain, in which reference TRBV7-9 and TRBJ2-3 provide the parts outside the CDR3, is DTGVSQNPRHKITKRGQNVTFRCDPISEHNRLYWYRQTLGQGPEFLTYFQNEAQLEKSRLLSDRFSAERPKGSFSTLEIQRTEQGDSAMYLCASSQGQGDLNTQYFGPGTRLTVL.

The gene calls are TRBV28 and TRBJ1-1; D uncertain. The CDR3 length is 14 residues. V shed 6 bases and J shed 2 bases, with 13 bases lying between them. The germline CDR1 and CDR2 sequences are MDHEN and SYDVKM. The CDR3 loop is CASSWAGTNTEAFF. The CDR3 coding sequence is TGTGCCAGCAGCTGGGCGGGTACCAACACTGAAGCTTTCTTT.

The chain couples TRBV6-5 to TRBJ2-5; 9 nucleotides line up with TRBD2. V shed 3 bases and J 4 bases; nucleotides not matched to a gene: 6. This CDR3 spans 15 amino acids. CDR1 and CDR2 from the germline V gene are MNHEY and SVGAGI. The CDR3 sequence: CASSYISGSRETQYF. CDR3 nucleotide sequence: TGTGCCAGCAGTTATATTAGCGGGAGTCGAGAGACCCAGTACTTC.